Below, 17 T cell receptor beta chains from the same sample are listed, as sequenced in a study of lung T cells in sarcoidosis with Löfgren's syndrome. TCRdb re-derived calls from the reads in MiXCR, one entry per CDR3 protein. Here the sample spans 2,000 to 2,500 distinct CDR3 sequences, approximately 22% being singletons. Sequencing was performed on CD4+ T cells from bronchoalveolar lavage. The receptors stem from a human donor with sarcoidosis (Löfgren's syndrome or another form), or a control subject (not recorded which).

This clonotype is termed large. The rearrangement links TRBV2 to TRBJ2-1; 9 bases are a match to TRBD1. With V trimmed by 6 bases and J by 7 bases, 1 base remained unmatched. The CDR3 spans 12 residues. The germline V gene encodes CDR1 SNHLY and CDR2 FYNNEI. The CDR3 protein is CASRGTGNEQFF. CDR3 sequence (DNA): TGTGCCAGCAGAGGGACAGGGAATGAGCAGTTCTTC.

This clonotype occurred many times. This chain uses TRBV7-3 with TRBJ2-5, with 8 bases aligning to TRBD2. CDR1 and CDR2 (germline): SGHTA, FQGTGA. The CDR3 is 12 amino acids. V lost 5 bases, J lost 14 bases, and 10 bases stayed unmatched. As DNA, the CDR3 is TGTGCCAGCAGCCCCCCCGGGAGGGGTTCATACTTC. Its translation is CASSPPGRGSYF.

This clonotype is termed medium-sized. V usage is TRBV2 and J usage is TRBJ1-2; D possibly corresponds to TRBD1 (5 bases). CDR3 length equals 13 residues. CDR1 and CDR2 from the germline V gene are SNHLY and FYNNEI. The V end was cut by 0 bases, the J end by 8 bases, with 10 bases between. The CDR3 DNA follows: TGTGCCAGCAGTGAAGCTTCCAGGGTCGGCTACACCTTC. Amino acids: CASSEASRVGYTF.

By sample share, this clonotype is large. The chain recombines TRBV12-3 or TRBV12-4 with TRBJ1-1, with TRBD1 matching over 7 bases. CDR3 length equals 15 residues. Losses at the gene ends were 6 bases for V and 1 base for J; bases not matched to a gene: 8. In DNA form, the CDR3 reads TGTGCCAGCAGATATTCAGGGGGAAAGAACACTGAAGCTTTCTTT. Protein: CASRYSGGKNTEAFF.

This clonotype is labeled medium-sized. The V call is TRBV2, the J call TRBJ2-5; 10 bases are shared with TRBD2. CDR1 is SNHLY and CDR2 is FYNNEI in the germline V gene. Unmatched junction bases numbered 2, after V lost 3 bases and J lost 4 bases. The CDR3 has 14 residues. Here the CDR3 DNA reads TGTGCCAGCAGTGAGGCTAGCGGGAGAGAGACCCAGTACTTC. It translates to CASSEASGRETQYF.

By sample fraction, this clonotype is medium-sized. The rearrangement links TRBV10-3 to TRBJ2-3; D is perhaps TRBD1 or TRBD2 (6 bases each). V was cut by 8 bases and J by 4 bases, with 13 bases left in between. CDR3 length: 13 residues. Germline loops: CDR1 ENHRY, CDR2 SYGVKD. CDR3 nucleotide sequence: TGTGCCATCCGAGGGGGGCCAGCAGATACGCAGTATTTT. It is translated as CAIRGGPADTQYF.

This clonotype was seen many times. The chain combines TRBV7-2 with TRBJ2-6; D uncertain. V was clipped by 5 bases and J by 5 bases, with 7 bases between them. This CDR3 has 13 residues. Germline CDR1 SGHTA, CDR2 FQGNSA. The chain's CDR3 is CASSGWRANVLTF. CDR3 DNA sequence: TGTGCCAGCAGCGGGTGGAGGGCCAACGTCCTGACTTTC.

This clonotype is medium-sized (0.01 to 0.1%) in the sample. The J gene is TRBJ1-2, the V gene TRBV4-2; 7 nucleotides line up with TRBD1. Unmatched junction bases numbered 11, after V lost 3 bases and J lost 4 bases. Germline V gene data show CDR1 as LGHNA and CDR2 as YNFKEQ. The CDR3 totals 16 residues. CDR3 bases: TGTGCCAGCAGCCATGACAGGGTCGGAGAGACCTATGGCTACACCTTC. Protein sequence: CASSHDRVGETYGYTF.

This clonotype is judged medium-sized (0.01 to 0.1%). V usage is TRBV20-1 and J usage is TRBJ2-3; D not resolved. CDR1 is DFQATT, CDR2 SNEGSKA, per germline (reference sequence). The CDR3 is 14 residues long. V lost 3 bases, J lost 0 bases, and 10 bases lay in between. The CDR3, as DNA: TGCAGTGCTAGTAAACCTAGTAGCACAGATACGCAGTATTTT. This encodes CSASKPSSTDTQYF.

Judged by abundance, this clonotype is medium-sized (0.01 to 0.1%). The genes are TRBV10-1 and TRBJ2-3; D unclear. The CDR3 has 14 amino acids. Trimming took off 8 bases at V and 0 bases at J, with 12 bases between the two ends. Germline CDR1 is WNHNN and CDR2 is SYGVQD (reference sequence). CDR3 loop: CASPRQSSTDTQYF. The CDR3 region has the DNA TGCGCCAGCCCGCGCCAGTCCAGCACAGATACGCAGTATTTT.

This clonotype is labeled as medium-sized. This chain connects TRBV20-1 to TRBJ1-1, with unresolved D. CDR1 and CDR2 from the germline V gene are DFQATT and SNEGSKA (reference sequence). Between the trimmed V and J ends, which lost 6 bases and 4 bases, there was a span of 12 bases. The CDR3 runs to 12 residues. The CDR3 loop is CSASRLGTEAFF. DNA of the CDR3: TGCAGTGCCTCGCGGTTGGGCACTGAAGCTTTCTTT.

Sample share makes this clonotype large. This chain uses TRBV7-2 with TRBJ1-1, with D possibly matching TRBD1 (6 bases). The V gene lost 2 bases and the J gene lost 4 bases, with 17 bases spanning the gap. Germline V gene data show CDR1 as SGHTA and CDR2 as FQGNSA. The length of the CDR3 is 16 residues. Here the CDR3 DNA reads TGTGCCAGCAGCTTATCGGGACAAAGGTCTAGCACTGAAGCTTTCTTT. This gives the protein CASSLSGQRSSTEAFF.

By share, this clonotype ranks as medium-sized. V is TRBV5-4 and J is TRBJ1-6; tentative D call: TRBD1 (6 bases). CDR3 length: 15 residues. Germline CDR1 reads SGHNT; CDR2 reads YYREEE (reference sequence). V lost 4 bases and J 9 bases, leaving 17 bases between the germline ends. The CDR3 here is CASSEQQGRGSPLHF. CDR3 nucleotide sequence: TGTGCCAGCAGCGAACAACAGGGAAGGGGTTCACCCCTCCACTTT.

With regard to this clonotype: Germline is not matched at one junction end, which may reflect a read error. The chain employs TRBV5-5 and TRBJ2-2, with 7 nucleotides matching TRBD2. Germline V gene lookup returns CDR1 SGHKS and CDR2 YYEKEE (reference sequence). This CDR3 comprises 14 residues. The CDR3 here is CASRWTSPTGGLFF. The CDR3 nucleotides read TGTGCCAGCCGGTGGACTAGTCCCACCGGGGGGCTGTTTTTT. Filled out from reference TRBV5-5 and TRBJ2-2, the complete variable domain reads DAGVTQSPTHLIKTRGQQVTLRCSPISGHKSVSWYQQVLGQGPQFIFQYYEKEERGRGNFPDRFSARQFPNYSSELNVNALLLGDSALYLCASRWTSPTGGLFFGEGSRLTVL.

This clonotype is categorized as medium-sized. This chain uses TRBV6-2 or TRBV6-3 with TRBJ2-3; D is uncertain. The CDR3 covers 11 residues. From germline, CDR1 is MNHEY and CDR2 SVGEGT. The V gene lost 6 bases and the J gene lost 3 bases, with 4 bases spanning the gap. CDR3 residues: CASSRTDTQYF. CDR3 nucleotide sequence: TGTGCCAGCAGCCGGACAGATACGCAGTATTTT.

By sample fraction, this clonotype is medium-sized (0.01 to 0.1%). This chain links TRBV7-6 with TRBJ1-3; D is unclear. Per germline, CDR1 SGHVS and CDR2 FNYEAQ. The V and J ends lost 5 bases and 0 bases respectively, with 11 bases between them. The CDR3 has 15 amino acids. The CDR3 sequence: CASSLADFSGNTIYF. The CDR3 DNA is TGTGCCAGCAGCCTCGCCGACTTCTCTGGAAACACCATATATTTT.

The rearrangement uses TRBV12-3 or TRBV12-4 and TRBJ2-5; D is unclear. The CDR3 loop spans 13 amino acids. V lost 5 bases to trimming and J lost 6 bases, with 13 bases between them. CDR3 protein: CASSRPWGKTQYF. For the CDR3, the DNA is TGTGCCAGCAGTCGCCCATGGGGAAAGACCCAGTACTTC.